The rows below give T cell receptor beta chains drawn from one sample of a study of T cell changes during pregnancy in multiple sclerosis. Using immunoSEQ multiplex PCR, the repertoire was profiled, and TCRdb retains in-frame clones only, with some absent. Among about 23,000 clones, less than 90% were seen once, and the ten largest hold approximately 1.1%. This specimen consisted of CD4+ T cells from peripheral blood mononuclear cells, obtained in the first trimester of pregnancy. The receptor source for this set is a female donor in good health, enrolled as a control in a pregnancy study. Both conserved end residues are part of each CDR3. D genes are given only for firm matches. The size entry is marked missing in some rows and otherwise reads once, few, many or a size class.

>TRBV2|TRBJ2-1|.|.
TGTGCCAGCAGTGAGGGCTTCGATGAGCAGTTCTTC
CASSEGFDEQFF
>TRBV5-1|TRBJ1-3|.|.
TGCGCCAGCAGCTTACAGGGTCTCTCTGGAAACACCATATATTTT
CASSLQGLSGNTIYF
>TRBV7-3|TRBJ2-3|.|.
TGTGCCAGCAGCCCTCCGTCGGGTACGCAGTATTTT
CASSPPSGTQYF
>TRBV6-5|TRBJ2-7|.|few
TGTGCCAGCAGTAAAACATTTTTGGGCTTCTACGAGCAGTACTTC
CASSKTFLGFYEQYF
>TRBV11-2|TRBJ1-1|.|.
TGTGCCAGCAGCTTAGAGCGCGGAACTGAAGCTTTCTTT
CASSLERGTEAFF
>TRBV7-2|TRBJ1-6|TRBD1|once
TGTGCCAGCAGCTTAGGGACAGGAGGGTCACCCCTCCACTTT
CASSLGTGGSPLHF
>TRBV11-1|TRBJ2-1|TRBD1|.
TGTGCCAGCAGAGGGACAGGCTACAATGAGCAGTTCTTC
CASRGTGYNEQFF
>TRBV15|TRBJ2-5|TRBD1|.
TGTGCCACCAGCTCGCCACAGGGGGCGCTGGGGGAGACCCAGTACTTC
CATSSPQGALGETQYF
>TRBV15|TRBJ1-3|.|.
TGTGCCTCCCGAGGGGGAAACACCATATATTTT
CASRGGNTIYF
>TRBV29-1|TRBJ1-2|TRBD1|.
TGCAGCGTTGTTGCAGGGGGATTTAGCGGCTACACCTTC
CSVVAGGFSGYTF
>TRBV2|TRBJ2-2|TRBD1|.
TGTGCCAGCAGGACAGGGCAGAGCACCGGGGAGCTGTTTTTT
CASRTGQSTGELFF
>TRBV9|TRBJ1-2|TRBD1|.
TGTGCCAGCAGCGTAGGGGACAGGGGAGGCGGTGGCTACACCTTC
CASSVGDRGGGGYTF
>TRBV23-1|TRBJ1-1|.|.
TGCGCCAGCAGTCATCTGCGGGGTTTGAACACTGAAGCTTTCTTT
CASSHLRGLNTEAFF
>TRBV19|TRBJ1-4|TRBD1|few
TGTGCCAGTAGTGCGGGACAGGGTTTGGAAAAACTGTTTTTT
CASSAGQGLEKLFF
>TRBV18|TRBJ2-3|.|.
TGTGCCAGCTCACCACGCGGGGGCGGCACAGATACGCAGTATTTT
CASSPRGGGTDTQYF
>TRBV19|TRBJ2-7|.|.
TGTGCCAGTAGTATCGGGGAGTCCTACGAGCAGTACTTC
CASSIGESYEQYF
>TRBV14|TRBJ1-1|.|.
TGTGCCAGCAGCGGACGGGACAACGCGAACACTGAAGCTTTCTTT
CASSGRDNANTEAFF
>TRBV5-6|TRBJ2-7|.|few
TGTGCCAGCAGCTTGGAACTACAGGGCCTTACCTCCTACGAGCAGTACTTC
CASSLELQGLTSYEQYF
>TRBV25-1|TRBJ1-1|.|.
TGTGCCAGCAGTGAAAGCTGGGGGGTAGAAGCTTTCTTT
CASSESWGVEAFF
>TRBV29-1|TRBJ2-2|TRBD2|.
TGCAGCGTTAGAAGCGGGGGCGGGACCGGGGAGCTGTTTTTT
CSVRSGGGTGELFF
>TRBV25-1|TRBJ2-1|.|.
TGTGCCAGCAATCTGGTAGGAGGGAATGAGCAGTTCTTC
CASNLVGGNEQFF
>TRBV19|TRBJ1-2|TRBD1|.
TGTGCCAGTAGTATGCTGGGACAGGGATTAGACTATGGCTACACCTTC
CASSMLGQGLDYGYTF
>TRBV6-5|TRBJ2-3|.|once
TGTGCCAGCAGTTACTCCACCCTAGGGGGCACAGATACGCAGTATTTT
CASSYSTLGGTDTQYF
>TRBV5-1|TRBJ2-5|.|.
TGCGCCAGCAGAGCAACTGGCGGCTCGGTGAGAGAGACCCAGTACTTC
CASRATGGSVRETQYF
>TRBV6-5|TRBJ1-5|TRBD1|.
TGTGCCAGCAGGAAACGGGACAGCCACAATCAGCCCCAGCATTTT
CASRKRDSHNQPQHF
>TRBV5-4|TRBJ1-4|TRBD1|once
TGTGCCAGCAGCATCGGACAGGGGCGGGAAAAACTGTTTTTT
CASSIGQGREKLFF
>TRBV6-6|TRBJ1-1|.|.
TGTGCCAGCAGTGACCCTGGCCAGGCTAGCAAAGCTTTCTTT
CASSDPGQASKAFF
>TRBV5-1|TRBJ2-3|.|.
TGCGCCAGCAGCCCACAGGGAAGGATGGCAGATACGCAGTATTTT
CASSPQGRMADTQYF